The rows below give T cell receptor beta chains drawn from one sample of a study of T cell changes during pregnancy in multiple sclerosis. Clones were read by immunoSEQ multiplex PCR, and TCRdb kept only the in-frame ones, dropping some. This table holds 20,000 to 25,000 clones, about 90% found once. Sequenced material: CD8+ T cells from peripheral blood mononuclear cells, taken after pregnancy. These TCRs come from a female donor with multiple sclerosis, enrolled in a pregnancy study. CDR3s include the opening cysteine and the closing phenylalanine or tryptophan. The D gene is left open where the match is weak. Expanded clones get a size class; other rows say once, few or many, or leave the size out.

abundance	v_gene	j_gene	d_gene	CDR3aa	CDR3nt
-	TRBV30	TRBJ1-3	-	CAWMDSGNTIYF	TGTGCCTGGATGGACAGTGGAAACACCATATATTTT
-	TRBV6-4	TRBJ2-1	TRBD2	CASSVLAGSYNEQFF	TGTGCCAGCAGTGTACTAGCGGGGTCCTACAATGAGCAGTTCTTC
-	TRBV6-5	TRBJ2-5	-	CASSYVRQEETQYF	TGTGCCAGCAGTTACGTACGGCAGGAAGAGACCCAGTACTTC
few	TRBV19	TRBJ2-7	-	CASSRAEPYEQYF	TGTGCCAGTAGTAGAGCGGAGCCCTACGAGCAGTACTTC
-	TRBV19	TRBJ2-1	TRBD2	CASSITPTSGSEQFF	TGTGCCAGTAGTATAACCCCGACTAGCGGGAGTGAGCAGTTCTTC
-	TRBV6-5	TRBJ2-1	-	CASSYSPTANEQFF	TGTGCCAGCAGTTACTCGCCGACAGCCAATGAGCAGTTCTTC
-	TRBV6-5	TRBJ2-7	TRBD2	CASSWGLADTYEQYF	TGTGCCAGCAGTTGGGGACTAGCGGATACCTACGAGCAGTACTTC
-	TRBV30	TRBJ1-2	TRBD1	CAWRTGDGYTF	TGTGCCTGGAGAACAGGGGATGGCTACACCTTC
-	TRBV27	TRBJ2-7	TRBD1	CASSLSLGQGAYEQYF	TGTGCCAGCAGTTTATCCCTCGGACAGGGCGCCTACGAGCAGTACTTC
few	TRBV6-1	TRBJ1-2	TRBD1	CASSEFEDRVNYGYTF	TGTGCCAGCAGTGAATTCGAGGACAGGGTTAACTATGGCTACACCTTC
-	TRBV20-1	TRBJ1-1	-	CSAQGAPEAFF	TGCAGTGCCCAAGGGGCGCCTGAAGCTTTCTTT
-	TRBV27	TRBJ1-2	TRBD1	CASSPQNRQGDWDYGYTF	TGTGCCAGCAGTCCCCAAAATAGGCAGGGGGATTGGGACTATGGCTACACCTTC
-	TRBV9	TRBJ1-2	-	CASSDPGHSTNYGYTF	TGTGCCAGCAGCGATCCGGGACACTCGACTAACTATGGCTACACCTTC
-	TRBV10-1	TRBJ2-3	TRBD2	CASRRKGLAGMGTQYF	TGCGCCAGCAGGAGGAAGGGACTAGCGGGAATGGGTACGCAGTATTTT
-	TRBV6-4	TRBJ2-3	-	CASSEGGGSQATQYF	TGTGCCAGCAGCGAAGGAGGCGGGTCTCAGGCTACGCAGTATTTT
-	TRBV7-9	TRBJ2-7	-	CASSFYSCYEQYF	TGTGCCAGCAGCTTCTACAGTTGCTACGAGCAGTACTTC
-	TRBV9	TRBJ2-3	-	CASSVGGTYTDTQYF	TGTGCCAGCAGCGTTGGAGGGACTTACACAGATACGCAGTATTTT
-	TRBV27	TRBJ2-3	TRBD1	CASSFYPRDRVPDTQYF	TGTGCCAGCAGTTTCTACCCCCGGGACAGGGTGCCAGATACGCAGTATTTT
-	TRBV4-1	TRBJ2-7	-	CASSQVGDYEQYF	TGCGCCAGCAGCCAAGTAGGGGACTACGAGCAGTACTTC
-	TRBV27	TRBJ2-7	-	CASSLSWSGEQYF	TGTGCCAGCAGTTTATCTTGGTCAGGGGAGCAGTACTTC